Below, one T cell receptor (beta chain) is given with its context. The antigen this receptor binds is unknown. Base-call qualities are not available, and no considerably larger clone is one nucleotide away. The CDR3 regions of human TCRbeta chains were subjected to immunosequencing. As for the authors' bioinformatics: TCRs in the repertoires were compared against a reference library of SARS-CoV-2-specific TCRs that had been generated with the MIRA antigen-specificity platform. Breadth was defined as the fraction of unique TCRs that were SARS-CoV-2-associated. Depth was defined as the fraction of total T cells that were SARS-CoV-2-associated. Using the MIRA data, each spike-specific TCR was assigned both to the spike region to which the TCR was reactive and to a CD4 or CD8 class. Log10-transformed breadth and depth values were compared by one-way ANOVA with Sidak's multiple comparisons tests. TCRdb retrieved this table from immuneACCESS and kept in-frame rearrangements only. Not all clones are present; in checked studies, unresolved V genes account for under half, and no reason is known for the remainder. V and J calls and clone size are given by that table; D and trimming were obtained from the DNA. The sample data list 250,000 to 300,000 clones, and about 94% of these were observed just once. 0.55% of the sample is held by the ten biggest clonotypes.

This specimen comes from a study of T cell responses to AZD1222 COVID-19 vaccine (dated by TCRdb to the early 2020s). Background for the entire study: TCR sequencing was performed for 233 trial participants, of whom approximately 200 were given two doses of AZD1222 and some 26 were given two doses of MenACWY control vaccine. Trial participants were enrolled into age subgroups of 18-55, 56-69 and 70-plus years, which contained about 150, 28 and 57 TCR-sequenced participants, respectively.

Results and caveats for the whole study, not just this receptor: Most participants were white British and females outnumbered males, and the authors suggested that clonal diversity may have been underestimated. Conclusions about previously exposed vaccinees are limited because only five to seven AZD1222 recipients were SARS-CoV-2 seropositive at baseline. The vaccine-associated CD4 TCRs covered the entire spike protein, and the dominant responses fell in regions 160-218 and 743-854. Because no day 14 peak-response samples were available, repertoires were characterized only after the peak T cell response. Spike-specific TCR breadth and depth rose significantly after two AZD1222 doses compared with day 0 and with MenACWY recipients. Reportedly, almost half of the unique spike-specific TCRs recognized epitopes lying outside the regions that are mutated in the B.1.351 and B.1.1.7 variants. The 56-69-year group was small, and its depth increase did not reach significance, likely because of low power.

Per the publication, the time point label means: about 28 days (+/-7) after the second vaccine dose. AZD1222 recipients whose second dose came at about 4 weeks and those whose second dose came at about 12 weeks were combined into one group, since spike-specific TCR depth and breadth did not differ between the two schedules. Vaccinee samples were obtained from the UK trials COV001 and COV002, which included a single-blind randomized controlled phase 2/3 trial of AZD1222 (ChAdOx1 nCoV-19) in healthy adults. Trial participant PBMC samples were collected at day 0 and day 28 after the second dose for TCRbeta chain sequencing. The sample was peripheral blood, taken 28 days after the second AZD1222 dose. The receptor's source is an adult who received the AZD1222 COVID-19 vaccine.

The CDR3: CASSLRTGFSGNTIYF. The nucleotide sequence reads as follows: TGTGCCAGCTCACTACGGACTGGGTTCTCTGGAAACACCATATATTTT. The sequence joins TRBV18 to TRBJ1-3; the D gene remains uncertain. V loses 4 bases, J loses 0 bases, and the germline ends lie 13 bases apart. CDR1 KGHSH and CDR2 LQKENI are derived from the germline V gene. The CDR3 measures 16 amino acids from cysteine to phenylalanine. Just the 48-base CDR3 DNA is kept, in frame starting at base 1.